This T cell receptor beta chain is from a study of radiotherapy plus CTLA-4 blockade in lung cancer. Study outcomes and limitations: In blood, early T cell clone dynamics reportedly predicted response best, together with interferon-beta. Following radiotherapy plus ipilimumab, tumor-derived TCR clones expanded in the blood.

The method was immunoSEQ multiplex PCR; TCRdb's version includes in-frame clones alone and lacks a portion of them. The table has around 70,000 clones, around 76% seen once. V gave up 1 base and J gave up 2 bases, with 11 bases separating them. The germline gives CDR1 SGDLS, CDR2 YYNGEE. The CDR3 extends over 15 amino acids. Each patient with chemo-refractory metastatic non-small-cell lung cancer was treated with focal radiation plus CTLA-4 blockade using ipilimumab. On this clone: Its target is not known.

Here the sequenced sample was peripheral blood, taken from a patient treated with radiotherapy plus ipilimumab. The clonotype originates from a human donor with non-small cell lung cancer whose response to radiotherapy plus ipilimumab could not be evaluated. Some clones in this sample may be carry-over from other donors' samples. The rearrangement links TRBV9 to TRBJ2-3; D is perhaps TRBD2 (6 bases). CDR3 in DNA: TGTGCCAGCAGCGTAATGGCGGGGATCACAGATACGCAGTATTTT. This codes for CASSVMAGITDTQYF.